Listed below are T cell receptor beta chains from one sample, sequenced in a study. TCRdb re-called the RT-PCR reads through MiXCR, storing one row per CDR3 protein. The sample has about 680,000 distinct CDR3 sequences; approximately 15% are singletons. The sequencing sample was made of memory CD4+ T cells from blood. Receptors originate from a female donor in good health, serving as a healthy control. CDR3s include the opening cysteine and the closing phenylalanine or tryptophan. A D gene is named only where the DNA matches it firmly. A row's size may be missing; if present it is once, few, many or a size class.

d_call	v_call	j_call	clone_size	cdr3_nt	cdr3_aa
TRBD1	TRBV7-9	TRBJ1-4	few	TGTGCCAGCAGCCCAATGACAGGGGGTAATGAAAAACTGTTTTTT	CASSPMTGGNEKLFF
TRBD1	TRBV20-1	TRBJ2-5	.	TGCAGTGCTAGGGACAGGGTTCTTCCAGAGACCCAGTACTTC	CSARDRVLPETQYF
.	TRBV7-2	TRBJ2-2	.	TGTGCCAGCAGCCTTGGTGAGCTGTCGACCGGGGAGCTGTTTTTT	CASSLGELSTGELFF
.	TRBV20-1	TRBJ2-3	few	TGCAGTGCTAGAGATCGTCTGGATACGCAGTATTTT	CSARDRLDTQYF
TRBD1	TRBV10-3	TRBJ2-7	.	TGTGCCATCTTCGACAGGGGTTCAGCCGAGCAGTACTTC	CAIFDRGSAEQYF
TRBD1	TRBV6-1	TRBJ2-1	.	TGTGCCAGCAAATTAACCGGGACAGGGATCTATGAGCAGTTCTTC	CASKLTGTGIYEQFF
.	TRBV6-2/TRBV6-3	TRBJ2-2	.	TGTGCCAGCAGTTACTCAAAACCCCGGGACACTAACACCGGGGAGCTGTTTTTT	CASSYSKPRDTNTGELFF
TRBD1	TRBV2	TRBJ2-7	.	TGTGCCAGCGCGGTCCAACCGGGACAGGGCTACGAGCAGTACTTC	CASAVQPGQGYEQYF
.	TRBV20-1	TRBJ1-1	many	TGCAGTGCCCTCTATAACACTGAAGCTTTCTTT	CSALYNTEAFF
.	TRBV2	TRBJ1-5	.	TGTGCCAGCGGGCCGGGACTCGATAGCAATCAGCCCCAGCATTTT	CASGPGLDSNQPQHF
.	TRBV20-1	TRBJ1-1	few	TGCAGTGCTAGAGATCGTAGCGGACGAGGCACTGAAGCTTTCTTT	CSARDRSGRGTEAFF
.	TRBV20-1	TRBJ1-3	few	TGCAGTGCCGCGGGAGTCTCTGGAAACACCATATATTTT	CSAAGVSGNTIYF
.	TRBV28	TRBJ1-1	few	TGTGCCAGCAGTTCCCCGGATGTCACTGAAGCTTTCTTT	CASSSPDVTEAFF
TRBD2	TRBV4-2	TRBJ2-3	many	TGTGCCAGCAGCCAGGGAGGGACCGGATCCAATGGTGCGCAGTATTTT	CASSQGGTGSNGAQYF
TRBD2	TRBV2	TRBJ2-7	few	TGTGCCAGCAGGGGCCTTAGCGGGGGACCCCACGAGCAGTACTTC	CASRGLSGGPHEQYF
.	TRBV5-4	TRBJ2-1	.	TGTGCCAGCAGCTTTGGCGGGCCCTCCCTATACAATGAGCAGTTCTTC	CASSFGGPSLYNEQFF
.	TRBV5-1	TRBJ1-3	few	TGCGCCAGCAGCTTGGAAGTCACCTCTGGAAACACCATATATTTT	CASSLEVTSGNTIYF
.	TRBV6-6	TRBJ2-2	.	TGTGCCAGCAGTGCCCCGGGGACCGGGGAGCTGTTTTTT	CASSAPGTGELFF
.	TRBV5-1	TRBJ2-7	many	TGCGCCAGCAGCTTGGCTTCCGCGGCCCACGAGCAGTACTTC	CASSLASAAHEQYF
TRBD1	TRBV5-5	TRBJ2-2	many	TGTGCCAGCAGCGGTGGGACAGCCACCGGGGAGCTGTTTTTT	CASSGGTATGELFF
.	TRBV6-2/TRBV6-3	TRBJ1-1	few	TGTGCCAGCACCGACGCAGGACATAGAGCCACTGAAGCTTTCTTT	CASTDAGHRATEAFF
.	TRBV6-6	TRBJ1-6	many	TGTGCCAGCAGTTACGCTGGCAGCCAGGTCCTCCACTTT	CASSYAGSQVLHF
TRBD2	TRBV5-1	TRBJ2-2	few	TGCGCCAGCAGCGCCGGGACTAGCGGGAAGGCCGGGGAGCTGTTTTTT	CASSAGTSGKAGELFF
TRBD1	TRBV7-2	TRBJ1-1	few	TGTGCCAGCAGCTTAGAAGGGACAGCTTTAAGGACTGAAGCTTTCTTT	CASSLEGTALRTEAFF